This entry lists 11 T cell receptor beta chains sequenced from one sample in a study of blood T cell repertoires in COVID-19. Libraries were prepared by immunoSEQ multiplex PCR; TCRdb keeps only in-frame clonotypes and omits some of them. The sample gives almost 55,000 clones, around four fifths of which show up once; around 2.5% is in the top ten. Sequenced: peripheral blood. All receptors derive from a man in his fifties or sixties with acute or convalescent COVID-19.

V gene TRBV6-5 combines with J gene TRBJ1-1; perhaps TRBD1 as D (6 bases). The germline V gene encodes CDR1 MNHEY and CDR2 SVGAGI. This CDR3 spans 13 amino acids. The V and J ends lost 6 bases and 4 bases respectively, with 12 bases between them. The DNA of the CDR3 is TGTGCCAGCAGCCAGGGGCCGAGCACTGAAGCTTTCTTT. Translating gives CASSQGPSTEAFF.

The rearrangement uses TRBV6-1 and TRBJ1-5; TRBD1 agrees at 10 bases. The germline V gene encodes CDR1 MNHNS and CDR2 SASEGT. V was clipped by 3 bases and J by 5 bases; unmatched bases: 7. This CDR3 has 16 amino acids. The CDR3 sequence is CASSEGDRGFYQPQHF. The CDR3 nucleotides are TGTGCCAGCAGTGAGGGGGACAGGGGATTCTATCAGCCCCAGCATTTT.

For the CDR3, the DNA is TGTGCCAGCAGTTTCCGGGACAGCACTGAAGCTTTCTTT. Translation gives CASSFRDSTEAFF. The chain employs TRBV27 and TRBJ1-1; 7 bases align to TRBD1. The CDR3 sequence is 13 residues long. Germline V gives CDR1 MNHEY, CDR2 SMNVEV (reference sequence). The V gene end was trimmed by 3 bases and the J gene end by 4 bases; junction bases not matched to a gene: 2.

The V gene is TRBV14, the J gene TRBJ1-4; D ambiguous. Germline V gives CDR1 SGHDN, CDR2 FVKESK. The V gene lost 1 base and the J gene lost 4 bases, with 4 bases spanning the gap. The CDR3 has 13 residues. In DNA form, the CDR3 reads TGTGCCAGCAGCCAAGTTATTAATGAAAAACTGTTTTTT. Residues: CASSQVINEKLFF.

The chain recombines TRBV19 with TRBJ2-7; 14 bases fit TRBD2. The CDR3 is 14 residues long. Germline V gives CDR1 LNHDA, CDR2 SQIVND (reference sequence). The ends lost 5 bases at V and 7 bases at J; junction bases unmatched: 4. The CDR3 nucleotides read TGTGCCAGTAGTCGGACTAGCGGGAGGAGGGAGCAGTACTTC. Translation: CASSRTSGRREQYF. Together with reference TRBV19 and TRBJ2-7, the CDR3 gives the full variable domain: DGGITQSPKYLFRKEGQNVTLSCEQNLNHDAMYWYRQDPGQGLRLIYYSQIVNDFQKGDIAEGYSVSREKKESFPLTVTSAQKNPTAFYLCASSRTSGRREQYFGPGTRLTVT.

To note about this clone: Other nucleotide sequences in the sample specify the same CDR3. The CDR3, as DNA: TGTGCCAGCAGTTACTCCAGGGGTGGCGAGCAGTACTTC. This gives the protein CASSYSRGGEQYF. The gene calls are TRBV6-5 and TRBJ2-7; TRBD1 is a possible D gene (6 bases). CDR3 length: 13 residues. Per the germline V gene, CDR1 is MNHEY and CDR2 is SVGAGI. With 0 bases removed from V and 6 bases from J, the gap between germline ends came to 9 bases.

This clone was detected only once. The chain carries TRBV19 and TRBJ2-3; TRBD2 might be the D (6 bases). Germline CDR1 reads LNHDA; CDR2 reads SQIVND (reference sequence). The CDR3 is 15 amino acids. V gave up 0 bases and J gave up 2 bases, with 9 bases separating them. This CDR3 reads CASSIETGVTDTQYF. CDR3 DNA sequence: TGTGCCAGTAGTATAGAAACGGGAGTCACAGATACGCAGTATTTT.

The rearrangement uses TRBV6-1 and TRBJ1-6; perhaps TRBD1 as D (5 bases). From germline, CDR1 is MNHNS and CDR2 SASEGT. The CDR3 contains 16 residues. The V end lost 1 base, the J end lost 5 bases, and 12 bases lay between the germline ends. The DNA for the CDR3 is TGTGCCAGCAGTGAAGGATGGGGCAGTGATAATTCACCCCTCCACTTT. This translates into CASSEGWGSDNSPLHF.

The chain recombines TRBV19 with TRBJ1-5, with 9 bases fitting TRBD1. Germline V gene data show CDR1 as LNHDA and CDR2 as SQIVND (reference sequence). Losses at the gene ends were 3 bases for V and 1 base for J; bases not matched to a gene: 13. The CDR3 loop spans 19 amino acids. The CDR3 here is CASSISSGQGFVSNQPQHF. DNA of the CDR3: TGTGCCAGTAGTATTAGCTCGGGACAGGGATTCGTCAGCAATCAGCCCCAGCATTTT.

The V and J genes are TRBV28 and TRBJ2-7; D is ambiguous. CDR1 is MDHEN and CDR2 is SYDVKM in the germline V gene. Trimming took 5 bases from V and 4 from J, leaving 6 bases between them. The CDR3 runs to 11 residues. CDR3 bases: TGTGCCAGCAGTATAATGTACGAGCAGTACTTC. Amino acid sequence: CASSIMYEQYF.

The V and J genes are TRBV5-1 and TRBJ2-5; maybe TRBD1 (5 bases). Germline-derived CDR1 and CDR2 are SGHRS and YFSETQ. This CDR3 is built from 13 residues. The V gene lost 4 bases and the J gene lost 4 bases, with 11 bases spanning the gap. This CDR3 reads CASSPQGLETQYF. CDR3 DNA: TGCGCCAGCAGCCCCCAGGGATTAGAGACCCAGTACTTC.